This is a list of T cell receptor beta chains from one sample in a study of cytomegalovirus exposure and HLA in healthy donors. The method was immunoSEQ multiplex PCR; TCRdb's version includes in-frame clones alone and lacks a portion of them. The table records 95,000 to 150,000 clones, roughly 84% of them present only once. The material sequenced was PBMCs. Receptors were obtained from a woman under 40 in good health and CMV-seronegative. The CDR3 runs from the conserved cysteine through the conserved F or W. D genes are given only for firm matches. The size of a clone is reported for some rows only, either as once, few or many, or as a class for expanded clones.

size,D,J,V,DNA,CDR3
NA,NA,TRBJ2-7,TRBV9,TGTGCCAGCAGCCCCTGGGGGCTTCGGATGCCCCACGAGCAGTACTTC,CASSPWGLRMPHEQYF
NA,TRBD2,TRBJ2-3,TRBV2,TGTGCCAGCAGTCGCCTACTAGCGGGGGGCCGTTTT,CASSRLLAGGRF
NA,NA,TRBJ2-2,TRBV19,TGTGCCAGTACTCATCCAGGGCCCGGGGAGCTGTTTTTT,CASTHPGPGELFF
NA,TRBD2,TRBJ2-1,TRBV10-3,TGTGCCATCATGACTAGCGGGGGGGCCAGTGAGCAGTTCTTC,CAIMTSGGASEQFF
NA,NA,TRBJ1-1,TRBV11-2,TGTGCCAGCAGTACAAGGGGGGGGACTGAAGCTTTCTTT,CASSTRGGTEAFF
once,TRBD2,TRBJ2-1,TRBV9,TGTGCCAGCAGCTCGAGAGGGACTAGCTACTACAATGAGCAGTTCTTC,CASSSRGTSYYNEQFF
NA,NA,TRBJ2-5,TRBV5-1,TGCGCCAGCAGCTTGGGAGGGACCCAGTACTTC,CASSLGGTQYF
NA,TRBD2,TRBJ2-7,TRBV7-2,TGTGCCAGCAGCTTAGTATTTAGCGGGGGGGCAAGCTCCTACGAGCAGTACTTC,CASSLVFSGGASSYEQYF
NA,NA,TRBJ2-3,TRBV9,TGTGCCAGCAGCCGGGACTTCACAGATACGCAGTATTTT,CASSRDFTDTQYF
NA,NA,TRBJ2-7,TRBV20-1,TGCAGTGCCCTCGGGGTCTACGAGCAGTACTTC,CSALGVYEQYF
once,TRBD1,TRBJ1-2,TRBV4-3,TGCGCCAGCAGCCACCCCGGACAGGGCCATGGGGGCTACACCTTC,CASSHPGQGHGGYTF
NA,NA,TRBJ2-5,TRBV19,TGTGCCAGTAGCCTACAGGGAAGGGGGGAGACCCAGTACTTC,CASSLQGRGETQYF
NA,NA,TRBJ2-7,TRBV19,TGTGCCAGTAGTATAGGGCCGCGCGGAAGCTCCTACGAGCAGTACTTC,CASSIGPRGSSYEQYF
NA,TRBD2,TRBJ2-5,TRBV18,TGTGCCAGCTCACCACCTGGGACTAGCGGGGGGGCGCAGACCCAGTACTTC,CASSPPGTSGGAQTQYF
NA,TRBD1,TRBJ1-5,TRBV16,TGTGCCAGCAGCCACCAGGGGGGTGGACAGCCCCAGCATTTT,CASSHQGGGQPQHF
NA,NA,TRBJ2-1,TRBV5-1,TGCGCCAGCAGCCCGACAGCTAACAATGAGCAGTTCTTC,CASSPTANNEQFF
once,NA,TRBJ2-3,TRBV2,TGTGCCAGCAGCGCAGATACGCAGTATTTT,CASSADTQYF
NA,NA,TRBJ2-7,TRBV29-1,TGCAGCGTTGGACAAGCCTACGAGCAGTACTTC,CSVGQAYEQYF
NA,TRBD1,TRBJ1-4,TRBV11-2,TGTGCCAGCAGCATAGGGACAGGCAATAATGAAAAACTGTTTTTT,CASSIGTGNNEKLFF
once,NA,TRBJ2-2,TRBV7-6,TGTGCCAGCAGCTATCGAGACACCGGGGAGCTGTTTTTT,CASSYRDTGELFF
NA,TRBD1,TRBJ1-1,TRBV4-1,TGCGCCAGCAAGGGGGCTACAGGGTTTTGGGCTGTGGGGGAGAACACTGAAGCTTTCTTT,CASKGATGFWAVGENTEAFF
NA,NA,TRBJ1-1,TRBV29-1,TGCAGCGTTGGAGGCAGGGCGAGCACTGAAGCTTTCTTT,CSVGGRASTEAFF
NA,NA,TRBJ1-1,TRBV29-1,TGCAGCGTAGACGGGAGGATCAGGACTCAGAACACTGAAGCTTTCTTT,CSVDGRIRTQNTEAFF
few,TRBD2,TRBJ2-5,TRBV7-2,TGTGCCAGCAGCTTAGCTCCAGGGAGGGGAGAGACCCAGTACTTC,CASSLAPGRGETQYF
NA,NA,TRBJ2-1,TRBV2,TGTGCCACGCGCGCGGGGTACAATGAGCAGTTCTTC,CATRAGYNEQFF
NA,NA,TRBJ1-5,TRBV21-1,TGTGCCAGCAGCCCCAGCGAAGGGACAGGGAAAGTCGCTAGCAATCAGCCCCAGCATTTT,CASSPSEGTGKVASNQPQHF
NA,NA,TRBJ1-2,TRBV20-1,TGCAGTGCTAGACGGGGAAAAGGCTACACCTTC,CSARRGKGYTF
NA,TRBD2,TRBJ2-1,TRBV5-1,TGCGCCAGCAGCTTGAGGCTAGCGGGGACGGCTGAGCAGTTCTTC,CASSLRLAGTAEQFF
NA,NA,TRBJ2-6,TRBV19,TGTGCCAGTAGTATAAACCGGGCTGGGGCCAACGTCCTGACTTTC,CASSINRAGANVLTF
NA,NA,TRBJ1-1,TRBV4-1,TGCGCCAGCAGCCGATTGACAGGGAACACTGAAGCTTTCTTT,CASSRLTGNTEAFF
NA,TRBD1,TRBJ1-1,TRBV6-5,TGTGCCAGCACGAAGACAGGGGGAAACACTGAAGCTTTCTTT,CASTKTGGNTEAFF
NA,TRBD1,TRBJ2-1,TRBV9,TGTGCCAGCAGCGTAGGGGTCGGGACAGAATACAATGAGCAGTTCTTC,CASSVGVGTEYNEQFF
NA,NA,TRBJ2-5,TRBV30,TGTGCCTGGAGATGGGGTGGGGGGGAGACCCAGTACTTC,CAWRWGGGETQYF
NA,TRBD1,TRBJ2-3,TRBV25-1,TGTGCCAGCAGGGGGACAGGACTTTCCACAGATACGCAGTATTTT,CASRGTGLSTDTQYF
NA,TRBD1,TRBJ2-4,TRBV7-9,TGTGCCAGCAGCTTAGCCGGACAGGGAAGGATTCAGTACTTC,CASSLAGQGRIQYF
NA,TRBD2,TRBJ2-1,TRBV25-1,TGTGCCAGCCTCGGGACTAGCGGGGGGGCAGGGTCCTACAATGAGCAGTTCTTC,CASLGTSGGAGSYNEQFF
NA,TRBD2,TRBJ2-2,TRBV19,TGTGCCAGTACCGGACTAGCACCACCCGGGGAGCTGTTTTTT,CASTGLAPPGELFF
NA,NA,TRBJ1-1,TRBV6-5,TGTGCCAGCACCGGGGGAGCGGGAGGCAATGAAGCTTTCTTT,CASTGGAGGNEAFF
NA,TRBD1,TRBJ1-1,TRBV30,TGTGCCGCGGACAGGGGTGGAACTGAAGCTTTCTTT,CAADRGGTEAFF
once,NA,TRBJ1-2,TRBV2,TGTGCCAGCAGTTTTGACAGCCCCTATAACTATGGCTACACCTTC,CASSFDSPYNYGYTF
NA,NA,TRBJ1-1,TRBV5-6,TGTGCCAGCAGCTTAGCCGGGAACACTGAAGCTTTCTTT,CASSLAGNTEAFF
NA,NA,TRBJ2-3,TRBV11-2,TGTGCCAGCAGCCTAGACCGTTCAGATACGCAGTATTTT,CASSLDRSDTQYF
NA,NA,TRBJ2-2,TRBV7-2,TGTGCCAGCAGCTTAGCCGGGTACGCCGGGGAGCTGTTTTTT,CASSLAGYAGELFF
NA,NA,TRBJ2-3,TRBV12-5,TGTGCTAGTGGTTTCCCTTCCGGGAGCACAGATACGCAGTATTTT,CASGFPSGSTDTQYF
few,TRBD2,TRBJ2-7,TRBV11-2,TGTGCCAGCAGCCCGGGACTAACCTACGAGCAGTACTTC,CASSPGLTYEQYF
NA,TRBD2,TRBJ2-7,TRBV10-3,TGTGCCATCAGTGAGAAGAGCGGGAGCTCCTACGAGCAGTACTTC,CAISEKSGSSYEQYF
NA,NA,TRBJ1-4,TRBV7-9,TGTGCCAGCAGCTTAGTTCCCGCTGGGAGTGAAAAACTGTTTTTT,CASSLVPAGSEKLFF
NA,TRBD2,TRBJ2-3,TRBV15,TGTGCCACCAGCAGAGGGACTAGCGGCACAGATACGCAGTATTTT,CATSRGTSGTDTQYF
NA,TRBD2,TRBJ2-1,TRBV10-3,TGTGCCATCAGTGAGTTTAGGGAGGGTGAGCAGTTCTTC,CAISEFREGEQFF